This T cell receptor (beta chain) is from a study of cytomegalovirus exposure and HLA in healthy donors. The CDR3 runs to 13 residues. Trimming cost V 3 bases and J 2 bases, with 5 bases left between them. Germline V gene data show CDR1 as GTSNPN and CDR2 as SVGIG (reference sequence). Study-wide results and caveats: The majority of TCR sequences were rare, yet some public TCRs appeared in many donors.

In the case of this clone: Antigen specificity is unknown.

Sequenced by immunoSEQ multiplex PCR; TCRdb stores in-frame clones only, minus some. The table includes approximately 71,000 clones, about 90% detected once. The origin of this receptor is a man aged 18 to 30 in good health and CMV-seronegative. The rearrangement joins TRBV30 to TRBJ2-6; D ambiguous. Input material: PBMCs. The CDR3: CAWRSAGANVLTF. The CDR3 DNA reads as TGTGCCTGGAGGTCCGCTGGGGCCAACGTCCTGACTTTC.